A single sample gave rise to the 7 T cell receptor beta chains below, sequenced in a study of blood T cell repertoires in COVID-19. The repertoire was sequenced with immunoSEQ multiplex PCR; TCRdb's copy has only in-frame clones and lacks some. Of fewer than 55,000 clones in the sample, roughly 84% were seen once. Source material: peripheral blood. The receptor set was obtained from a man aged 45-60 years with acute or convalescent COVID-19.

The V call is TRBV5-6, the J call TRBJ1-6; possible D gene TRBD1, 6 bases. In germline, CDR1 is SGHDT, CDR2 YYEEEE. V lost 3 bases, J lost 6 bases, and 16 bases lay in between. This CDR3 contains 16 residues. CDR3 nucleotides: TGTGCCAGCAGCTCCGGGACACGAGGTCTTAATTCACCCCTCCACTTT. Translated, it gives CASSSGTRGLNSPLHF.

The V gene is TRBV6-7, the J gene TRBJ1-1; 12 bases map to TRBD1. TRBV6-7 is recorded as an ORF, its role being uncertain. This CDR3 is 15 amino acids long. With 6 bases clipped from V and 3 bases from J, the junction kept 5 bases outside the gene matches. Here the CDR3 DNA reads TGTGCCAGCAGCCAGGGACAGGGGGCGGACACTGAAGCTTTCTTT. Residues: CASSQGQGADTEAFF.

The J gene is TRBJ2-2, the V gene TRBV7-3; D is uncertain. The CDR3 is 14 residues long. Looked up from germline, CDR1 is SGHTA and CDR2 is FQGTGA. Trimming pared 1 base from V and 8 bases from J, leaving 11 bases between. CDR3 amino acids: CASSLNSDLGELFF. The CDR3, as DNA: TGTGCCAGCAGCTTAAACAGTGACCTGGGGGAGCTGTTTTTT.

DNA of the CDR3: TGTGCCTCCCAACGGACAAGGAGCTCCTACGAGCAGTACTTC. It is translated as CASQRTRSSYEQYF. This chain connects TRBV3-1 (or the pseudogene TRBV3-2) to TRBJ2-7, with a possible D match to TRBD1 (5 bases). The CDR3 is 14 residues long. The V gene's germline CDR1 is LGHDT and CDR2 YNNKEL (reference sequence). Trimming took 11 bases from V and 0 from J, leaving 17 bases between them.

CDR3 sequence reads: CASSIETGQETQYF. The CDR3 nucleotides are TGCGCCAGCAGCATCGAAACAGGGCAAGAGACCCAGTACTTC. V usage is TRBV5-1 and J usage is TRBJ2-5, with a possible D match to TRBD1 (6 bases). V lost 4 bases to trimming and J lost 2 bases, with 12 bases between them. The CDR3 contains 14 residues. Germline V CDR1 and CDR2: SGHRS, YFSETQ.

The J gene is TRBJ2-7, the V gene TRBV3-1 (or the pseudogene TRBV3-2); 13 nucleotides match TRBD2. The CDR3 length is 17 residues. J gave up 6 bases and V 5 bases, and 13 bases lay outside the gene matches. Germline CDR1 is LGHDT and CDR2 is YNNKEL (reference sequence). The CDR3 loop reads CASSYGLAGVPWGEQYF. CDR3 DNA: TGTGCCAGCAGCTACGGACTAGCGGGGGTCCCTTGGGGCGAGCAGTACTTC.

The chain uses TRBV4-1 and TRBJ1-4; D is unresolved. In germline, CDR1 is MGHRA, CDR2 YSYEKL. The CDR3 is made up of 14 amino acids. V was trimmed by 1 base and J by 3 bases, leaving 6 bases between them. The chain's CDR3 is CASSQAGSNEKLFF. The CDR3 bases are TGCGCCAGCAGCCAAGCCGGGTCTAATGAAAAACTGTTTTTT.